This T cell receptor beta chain was sequenced in a study of CXCR3-negative and CXCR3-positive naive CD8 T cells. The overall study: Overall TRB read output was 120 million to 150 million, and each library contained about 1.5 +/- 0.3 million reads.

This clonotype counts as medium-sized (0.01 to 0.1%) by frequency. Its antigen is still unknown. Findings and caveats of the study: In cryopreserved cells, CXCR3 expression partially decreased, and fresh PBMCs were used in most assays. Memory cells diverged, while naive CXCR3-positive and CXCR3-negative cells had similar TRBV-TRBJ usage.

It was by 5' RACE with UMI labels that the TRB cDNA libraries were prepared. TCRdb reprocessed the 5' RACE reads; each CDR3 protein has one entry and no DNA is given. The table for this sample gives under 25,000 distinct CDR3 sequences. Germline V gives CDR1 SGHDN, CDR2 FVKESK. The CDR3 has 21 residues. This chain uses TRBV14 with TRBJ2-1; TCRdb picks TRBD1, but there is no DNA to check that call. This clonotype was obtained from a human donor in good health. Some clones in this sample may be carry-over from other donors' samples. Sequencing was carried out using memory CD8+ T cells from blood. CDR3 loop: CASSPLGIETGGFTTYNEQFF.